Listed below are T cell receptor beta chains from one sample, sequenced in a study of T cell responses to AZD1222 COVID-19 vaccine. The method was immunoSEQ multiplex PCR; TCRdb's version includes in-frame clones alone and lacks a portion of them. This sample has roughly 180,000 clones; 80% to 90% occur once, and the top ten carry 6.9%. The specimen comprised peripheral blood, sampled on day 0 of AZD1222 vaccination. These receptors were collected from an adult in good health. CDR3s include the opening cysteine and the closing phenylalanine or tryptophan. The order of the fields is V gene, D gene, J gene, CDR3 protein. A D gene is named only where the DNA matches it firmly.

V: TRBV5-5
D: TRBD1
J: TRBJ1-5
CDR3: CASSLPPGTDSNQPQHF

V: TRBV4-3
D: NA
J: TRBJ1-1
CDR3: CASSQEGGLRAAFF

V: TRBV27
D: TRBD1
J: TRBJ2-2
CDR3: CASRLTGAVGRELFF

V: TRBV5-1
D: TRBD1
J: TRBJ2-1
CDR3: CASSPGTGGRETNEQFF

V: TRBV6-6
D: NA
J: TRBJ1-6
CDR3: CASRDRKGVDNSPLHF

V: TRBV7-3
D: NA
J: TRBJ1-2
CDR3: CASSQGPDLANYGYTF

V: TRBV5-8
D: NA
J: TRBJ1-2
CDR3: CASSLGAEQRYGYTF

V: TRBV2
D: TRBD1
J: TRBJ1-1
CDR3: CATHPTGAGEWAEAFF

V: TRBV5-5
D: NA
J: TRBJ1-1
CDR3: CASSLSAGNTEAFF

V: TRBV5-6
D: NA
J: TRBJ1-5
CDR3: CASSLAPSNQPQHF

V: TRBV7-4
D: NA
J: TRBJ2-2
CDR3: CARTGELFF

V: TRBV21-1
D: NA
J: TRBJ2-5
CDR3: CASPPAGGEETQYF

V: TRBV20-1
D: TRBD1
J: TRBJ2-1
CDR3: CSASGSGDRDYNEQFF

V: TRBV19
D: NA
J: TRBJ1-6
CDR3: CASSVNYNSPLHF

V: TRBV5-1
D: NA
J: TRBJ2-3
CDR3: CASSYLQIRSTDTQYF

V: TRBV7-8
D: NA
J: TRBJ2-5
CDR3: CASSLASSAAETQYF

V: TRBV30
D: NA
J: TRBJ1-1
CDR3: CAWSAGGGPFF

V: TRBV5-1
D: TRBD1
J: TRBJ1-5
CDR3: CASSLTGTENQPQHF

V: TRBV24-1
D: NA
J: TRBJ1-5
CDR3: CATSSAGQNQPQHF

V: TRBV6-2/TRBV6-3
D: TRBD2
J: TRBJ2-3
CDR3: CASSYPKTSGEDTQYF

V: TRBV7-9
D: NA
J: TRBJ2-2
CDR3: CASSLPSGELFF

V: TRBV9
D: NA
J: TRBJ1-1
CDR3: CASSVGADTEAFF

V: TRBV21-1
D: NA
J: TRBJ1-5
CDR3: CASSRVYRVQPQHF

V: TRBV29-1
D: TRBD1
J: TRBJ2-5
CDR3: CSVGGDRGGSGQETQYF

V: TRBV7-3
D: TRBD2
J: TRBJ2-1
CDR3: CASSLTGSSGGYEQFF

V: TRBV11-2
D: TRBD2
J: TRBJ2-1
CDR3: CASSLELAGGHNEQFF

V: TRBV7-6
D: TRBD1
J: TRBJ1-1
CDR3: CASSLGQGADTEAFF

V: TRBV6-1
D: TRBD1
J: TRBJ1-5
CDR3: CASSELDRVYNQPQHF

V: TRBV9
D: NA
J: TRBJ1-5
CDR3: CASRTVNQPQHF

V: TRBV25-1
D: NA
J: TRBJ1-1
CDR3: CASSPGGVNTEAFF

V: TRBV27
D: TRBD2
J: TRBJ2-7
CDR3: CASSLVRGAAYEQYF

V: TRBV3-1/TRBV3-2
D: TRBD1
J: TRBJ2-3
CDR3: CASSRTGARDTQYF